This T cell receptor (beta chain) comes out of a study of OX40 agonist ivuxolimab in advanced cancers. Study-level background: Patients' therapy was ivuxolimab, an antibody that acts as an agonist of OX40 (CD134).

CDR3 length equals 15 residues. Germline lookup yields CDR1 LGHNA and CDR2 YNFKEQ. Remarks on this clone: What it binds is not known. The junction differs from germline at one of its ends, possibly a read error.

Study-wide findings and caveats: No antigen was identified for the clonally expanded peripheral T cells. On average, CD8+ T cells showed a greater number of expanded clones than CD4+. The study found among the lowest clonal expansion in partial responders at 0.1-3.0 mg/kg.

Sequencing was performed with immunoSEQ multiplex PCR; in TCRdb, only in-frame clones are kept and a portion is missing. The sample has approximately 81,000 clones, approximately 94% seen once; the top ten hold roughly an eighth. Sample: CD4+ or CD8+ T cells sorted from blood, taken in a trial of the OX40 agonist ivuxolimab. This clonotype was sampled from an adult with an advanced solid tumor such as melanoma, head and neck, liver or kidney cancer. The rearrangement links TRBV4-2 to TRBJ2-1; 12 bases align to TRBD2. In DNA, the CDR3 is TGTGCCAGCAGCCAAGATTTCACTAGCGGGAGGCCTGAGATCTTC. Its translation is CASSQDFTSGRPEIF.